These T cell receptor beta chains were read from a single sample in a study of cytomegalovirus exposure and HLA in healthy donors. The method was immunoSEQ multiplex PCR; TCRdb's version includes in-frame clones alone and lacks a portion of them. The sample has approximately 290,000 clones, under 90% seen once. What was sequenced was PBMCs. Source of these receptors: a girl aged 2 to 9 in good health and CMV-seronegative. Each CDR3 is given with its conserved first and last residue. D genes are given only for firm matches. Not every row has a clone size; where given, it reads once, few, many or a size class.

NA | TRBJ1-5 | TRBV2 | NA | CASSVVLYSNRPQHF | TGTGCCAGCAGTGTTGTCCTTTATAGCAATCGGCCCCAGCATTTT
TRBD1 | TRBJ2-7 | TRBV6-1 | NA | CASSGQGISYEQYF | TGTGCCAGCAGTGGACAGGGGATCTCCTACGAGCAGTACTTC
NA | TRBJ1-3 | TRBV9 | NA | CASGGNTIYF | TGTGCCAGTGGCGGAAACACCATATATTTT
NA | TRBJ2-7 | TRBV2 | NA | CASSDFGYSYEQYF | TGTGCCAGCAGTGACTTCGGGTACTCCTACGAGCAGTACTTC
TRBD1 | TRBJ2-2 | TRBV11-2 | NA | CASSNPGQGSTGELFF | TGTGCCAGCTCAAACCCGGGACAGGGAAGCACCGGGGAGCTGTTTTTT
TRBD1 | TRBJ2-5 | TRBV7-6 | NA | CASSSTGLYQETQYF | TGTGCCAGCAGCTCGACAGGGTTGTACCAAGAGACCCAGTACTTC
NA | TRBJ2-2 | TRBV14 | NA | CASSQGYSSNTGELFF | TGTGCCAGCAGCCAAGGATACAGTTCGAACACCGGGGAGCTGTTTTTT
NA | TRBJ1-2 | TRBV7-9 | once | CASSLARLSTGYTF | TGTGCCAGCAGCTTAGCCCGACTGTCCACGGGCTACACCTTC
NA | TRBJ1-1 | TRBV7-9 | few | CASSLAGTLGTEAFF | TGTGCCAGCAGCTTAGCTGGGACTTTGGGCACTGAAGCTTTCTTT
NA | TRBJ1-2 | TRBV28 | NA | CASSFTWRGSGYTF | TGTGCCAGCAGTTTTACCTGGAGGGGTAGCGGCTACACCTTC
NA | TRBJ2-2 | TRBV12-5 | NA | CASGQRPGSNTGELFF | TGTGCTAGTGGTCAAAGGCCCGGGAGTAACACCGGGGAGCTGTTTTTT
TRBD2 | TRBJ2-5 | TRBV13 | NA | CASSPWGSGAIETQYF | TGTGCCAGCAGCCCCTGGGGGAGCGGGGCCATAGAGACCCAGTACTTC
TRBD2 | TRBJ2-7 | TRBV2 | NA | CASGGWAGAYEQYF | TGTGCCAGCGGCGGTTGGGCGGGAGCCTACGAGCAGTACTTC
NA | TRBJ1-2 | TRBV6-5 | NA | CASSYSLNYGYTF | TGTGCCAGCAGTTACTCCCTTAACTATGGCTACACCTTC
TRBD2 | TRBJ2-1 | TRBV5-4 | NA | CASSPGTSGSYEQFF | TGTGCCAGCAGCCCGGGGACTAGCGGGAGCTATGAGCAGTTCTTC
NA | TRBJ2-5 | TRBV4-2 | NA | CASSQDSGVETQYF | TGTGCCAGCAGCCAAGATTCAGGGGTGGAGACCCAGTACTTC
TRBD2 | TRBJ2-5 | TRBV4-1 | NA | CASSPFVGGGAGETQYF | TGCGCCAGCAGCCCCTTCGTTGGCGGGGGGGCCGGGGAGACCCAGTACTTC
TRBD2 | TRBJ2-1 | TRBV5-1 | NA | CASSLGTSGANEQFF | TGCGCCAGCAGCTTGGGGACTAGCGGGGCTAATGAGCAGTTCTTC
NA | TRBJ1-1 | TRBV12-1 | NA | CASSLNLREGTRAFF | TGTGCCAGCAGCTTAAACCTCAGGGAGGGGACGCGAGCTTTCTTT
NA | TRBJ1-1 | TRBV11-2 | NA | CASRPISGDTEAFF | TGTGCCAGCAGACCCATCTCGGGGGATACTGAAGCTTTCTTT
NA | TRBJ1-4 | TRBV7-7 | NA | CASSVETGMELFF | TGTGCCAGCAGCGTAGAGACCGGGATGGAACTGTTTTTT
NA | TRBJ1-3 | TRBV9 | once | CASSVVGISGNTIYF | TGTGCCAGCAGCGTAGTCGGTATCTCTGGAAACACCATATATTTT
TRBD1 | TRBJ2-7 | TRBV27 | NA | CASSYSGTGTYEQYF | TGTGCCAGCTCATACTCCGGGACAGGAACCTACGAGCAGTACTTC
TRBD2 | TRBJ2-5 | TRBV7-6 | NA | CASSLAPFQAGGPQETQYF | TGTGCCAGCAGCTTAGCGCCGTTTCAAGCGGGGGGGCCCCAAGAGACCCAGTACTTC
NA | TRBJ1-2 | TRBV2 | NA | CASSHPGPWLGYTF | TGTGCCAGCAGCCACCCAGGCCCTTGGCTAGGCTACACCTTC
NA | TRBJ1-2 | TRBV10-2 | NA | CASRKSNMDYGYTF | TGCGCCAGCAGGAAATCCAACATGGACTATGGCTACACCTTC
NA | TRBJ1-5 | TRBV6-6 | NA | CATLRGSGQPQHF | TGTGCCACCCTACGGGGGAGCGGACAGCCCCAGCATTTT
NA | TRBJ2-3 | TRBV7-3 | NA | CASSLRGFASGEGQASTDTQYF | TGTGCCAGCAGCTTACGCGGTTTTGCTAGCGGGGAGGGACAGGCCAGCACAGATACGCAGTATTTT
NA | TRBJ1-5 | TRBV18 | NA | CASRDGLKGSNQPQHF | TGTGCCAGCCGGGATGGGCTCAAAGGAAGCAATCAGCCCCAGCATTTT
NA | TRBJ2-3 | TRBV27 | NA | CASSLSRGSTDTQYF | TGTGCCAGCAGTTTATCACGGGGTAGCACAGATACGCAGTATTTT
TRBD2 | TRBJ2-2 | TRBV7-3 | NA | CASSLWASGARNTGELFF | TGTGCCAGCAGCTTATGGGCTAGCGGAGCCCGTAACACCGGGGAGCTGTTTTTT
TRBD2 | TRBJ2-7 | TRBV9 | few | CASSAGGGRLYEQYF | TGTGCCAGCAGCGCGGGGGGAGGTCGGCTATACGAGCAGTACTTC
NA | TRBJ1-2 | TRBV2 | NA | CASSLGLIGYTF | TGTGCCAGCAGTCTGGGCCTCATAGGCTACACCTTC